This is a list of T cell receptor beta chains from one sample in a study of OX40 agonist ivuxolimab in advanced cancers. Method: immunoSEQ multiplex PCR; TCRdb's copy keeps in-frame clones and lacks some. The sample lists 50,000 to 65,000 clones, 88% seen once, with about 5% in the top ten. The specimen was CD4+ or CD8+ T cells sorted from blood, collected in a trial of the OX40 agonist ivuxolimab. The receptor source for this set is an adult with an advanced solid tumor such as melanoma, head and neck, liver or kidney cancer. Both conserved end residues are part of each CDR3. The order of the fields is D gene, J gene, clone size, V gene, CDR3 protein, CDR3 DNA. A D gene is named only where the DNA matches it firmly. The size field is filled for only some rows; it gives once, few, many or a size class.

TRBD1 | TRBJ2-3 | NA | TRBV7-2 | CASSLNTGDRGSDTQYF | TGTGCCAGCAGCTTGAATACGGGGGACAGGGGTTCAGATACGCAGTATTTT
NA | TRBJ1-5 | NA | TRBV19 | CASSILTADSNQPQHF | TGTGCCAGTAGTATATTAACGGCAGATAGCAATCAGCCCCAGCATTTT
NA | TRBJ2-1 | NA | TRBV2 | CASSVASYNEQFF | TGTGCCAGCAGTGTTGCCTCCTACAATGAGCAGTTCTTC
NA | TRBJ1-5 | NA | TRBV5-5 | CASSSGNQPQHF | TGTGCCAGCAGCTCTGGGAATCAGCCCCAGCATTTT
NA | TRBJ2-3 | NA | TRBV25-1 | CASSVLGASTDTQYF | TGTGCCAGCAGCGTACTTGGGGCCAGCACAGATACGCAGTATTTT
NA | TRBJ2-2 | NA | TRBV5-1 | CASSLVTGPGELFF | TGCGCCAGCAGCTTGGTAACCGGGCCCGGGGAGCTGTTTTTT
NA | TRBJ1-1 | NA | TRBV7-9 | CASRGNRDTALAFF | TGTGCCAGCAGGGGTAACCGGGACACGGCCTTAGCTTTCTTT
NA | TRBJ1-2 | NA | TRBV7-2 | CASSPHLGSHGYTF | TGTGCCAGCAGCCCGCATTTGGGATCTCATGGCTACACCTTC
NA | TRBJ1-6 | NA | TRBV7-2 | CASSLEGAVASPLHF | TGTGCCAGCAGCTTAGAAGGGGCCGTGGCTTCACCCCTCCACTTT
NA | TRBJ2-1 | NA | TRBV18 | CASSPPRGDEQFF | TGTGCCAGCTCACCACCGCGGGGCGATGAGCAGTTCTTC
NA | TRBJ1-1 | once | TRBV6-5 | CASSYLLAGVDTEAFF | TGTGCCAGCAGTTATCTTCTGGCAGGGGTAGACACTGAAGCTTTCTTT
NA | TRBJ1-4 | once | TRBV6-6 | CASSTPGDEKLFF | TGTGCCAGCAGTACCCCGGGAGATGAAAAACTGTTTTTT
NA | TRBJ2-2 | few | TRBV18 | CASSPPGLSDANTGELFF | TGTGCCAGCTCACCACCGGGTTTGTCTGATGCGAACACCGGGGAGCTGTTTTTT
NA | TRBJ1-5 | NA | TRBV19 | CASTGDGGKEQPQHF | TGTGCCAGTACCGGGGATGGGGGAAAGGAGCAGCCCCAGCATTTT
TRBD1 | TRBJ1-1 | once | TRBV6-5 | CASSKRDRAGTEAFF | TGTGCCAGCAGTAAACGGGACAGGGCAGGGACTGAAGCTTTCTTT
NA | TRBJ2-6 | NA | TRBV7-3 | CASSDTSSGANVLTF | TGTGCCAGCAGCGATACCTCCTCTGGGGCCAACGTCCTGACTTTC
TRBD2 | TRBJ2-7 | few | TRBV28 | CASSAPGGGSSYEQYF | TGTGCCAGCAGTGCGCCTGGGGGGGGAAGCTCCTACGAGCAGTACTTC
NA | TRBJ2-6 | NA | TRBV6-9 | CASIMTGRGANVLTF | TGTGCCAGCATCATGACAGGTCGTGGGGCCAACGTCCTGACTTTC
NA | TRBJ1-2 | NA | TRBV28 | CASSLGVSYGYTF | TGTGCCAGCAGCCTGGGAGTCAGCTATGGCTACACCTTC
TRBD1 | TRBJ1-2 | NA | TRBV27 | CASSLISTGNYGYTF | TGTGCCAGCAGCCTAATTTCGACAGGGAACTATGGCTACACCTTC
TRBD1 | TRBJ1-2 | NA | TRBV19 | CASSFFRDRANYGYTF | TGTGCCAGTAGTTTCTTCCGGGACAGAGCTAACTATGGCTACACCTTC
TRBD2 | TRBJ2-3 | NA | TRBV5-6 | CASRILAVTDTQYF | TGTGCCAGCAGGATACTAGCGGTCACAGATACGCAGTATTTT
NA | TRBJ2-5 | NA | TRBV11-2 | CASSLSGTQYF | TGTGCCAGCAGTCTATCCGGGACCCAGTACTTC
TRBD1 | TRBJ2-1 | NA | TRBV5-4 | CASSPGTGGYNEQFF | TGTGCCAGCAGCCCCGGGACAGGGGGCTACAATGAGCAGTTCTTC
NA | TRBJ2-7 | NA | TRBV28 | CASSSGIGIYEQYF | TGTGCCAGCAGTTCCGGGATTGGAATTTACGAGCAGTACTTC
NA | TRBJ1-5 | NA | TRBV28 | CAINLGNQPQHF | TGTGCCATCAATTTGGGGAATCAGCCCCAGCATTTT
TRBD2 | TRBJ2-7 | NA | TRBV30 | CAAAGGHEQYF | TGTGCCGCTGCGGGGGGGCACGAGCAGTACTTC
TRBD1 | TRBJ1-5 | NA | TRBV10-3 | CAISEPGGQPQHF | TGTGCCATCAGTGAGCCAGGGGGTCAGCCCCAGCATTTT
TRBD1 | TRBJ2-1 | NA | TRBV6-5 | CASSPQGAYRYEQFF | TGTGCCAGCAGTCCACAGGGGGCTTACCGGTATGAGCAGTTCTTC
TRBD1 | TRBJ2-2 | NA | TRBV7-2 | CASTFGQGINTGELFF | TGTGCCAGCACCTTTGGACAGGGGATAAACACCGGGGAGCTGTTTTTT
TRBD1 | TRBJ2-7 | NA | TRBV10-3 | CAAKVGTGNHYEQYF | TGTGCCGCTAAAGTAGGGACAGGGAACCACTACGAGCAGTACTTC
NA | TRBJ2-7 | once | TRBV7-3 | CASSLNGGGSEQYF | TGTGCCAGCAGCTTAAACGGGGGTGGCTCCGAGCAGTACTTC
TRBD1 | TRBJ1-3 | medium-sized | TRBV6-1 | CASSDGTGSGNTIYF | TGTGCCAGCAGTGACGGGACAGGGTCGGGAAACACCATATATTTT
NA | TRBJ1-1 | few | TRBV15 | CATSDNTEAFF | TGTGCCACCAGCGACAACACTGAAGCTTTCTTT
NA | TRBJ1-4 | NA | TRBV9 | CASSVERGQGEKLFF | TGTGCCAGCAGCGTAGAGAGGGGTCAAGGTGAAAAACTGTTTTTT
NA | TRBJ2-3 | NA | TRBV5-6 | CASSLDFQGRRAVTQYF | TGTGCCAGCAGCTTGGATTTTCAGGGTAGGCGGGCCGTTACGCAGTATTTT
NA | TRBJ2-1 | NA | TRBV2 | CASLNGVEQFF | TGTGCCAGCCTAAACGGGGTCGAGCAGTTCTTC
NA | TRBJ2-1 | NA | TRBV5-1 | CASTQGDFSYNEQFF | TGCGCCAGCACTCAGGGGGACTTCTCCTACAATGAGCAGTTCTTC
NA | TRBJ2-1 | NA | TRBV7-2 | CASSARGGWKIEQFF | TGTGCCAGCAGCGCACGTGGGGGCTGGAAAATAGAGCAGTTCTTC
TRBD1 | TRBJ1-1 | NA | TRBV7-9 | CASSPGPRQGGNEAFF | TGTGCCAGCAGCCCGGGGCCCCGACAGGGAGGGAATGAAGCTTTCTTT
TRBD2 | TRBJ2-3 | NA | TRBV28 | CASRRTSGRIDTQYF | TGTGCCAGCAGGAGGACTAGCGGGAGGATCGATACGCAGTATTTT
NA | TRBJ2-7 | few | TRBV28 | CASSPGRIYTGQYF | TGTGCCAGCAGCCCGGGACGGATTTATACAGGGCAGTACTTC
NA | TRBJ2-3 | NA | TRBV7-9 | CASSSLIWDRTDTQYF | TGTGCCAGCAGCTCCCTTATCTGGGATCGGACAGATACGCAGTATTTT